This T cell receptor beta chain was sequenced in a study of T cells in Graves' hyperthyroidism and ophthalmopathy. The CDR3 regions of TCR beta were amplified from RNA transcripts. The HTBI set primed first-round TCR CDR3 RT-PCR. MiXCR, applied by TCRdb to the multiplex PCR reads, yields one record per CDR3 protein. The repertoire holds 300,000 or so distinct CDR3 sequences, with over 15% as singletons. The CDR3 is 14 amino acids. Germline CDR1 is SQVTM and CDR2 is ANQGSEA. Trimming stripped 5 bases from V and 0 bases from J, with 11 bases between. The sample holds a few counts of this clonotype. V usage is TRBV29-1 and J usage is TRBJ2-1; D is perhaps TRBD1 or TRBD2 (5 bases each). This sequence was found in a woman aged 55-70 years with Graves' ophthalmopathy. Sequenced material: blood. The DNA of the CDR3 is TGCAGCGTTCATGGGACGAGCTCCTACAATGAGCAGTTCTTC. Translation gives CSVHGTSSYNEQFF.